This TCR beta chain came from a study of cytomegalovirus exposure and HLA in healthy donors. Study findings and constraints: It was reported that the classifier diagnosed cytomegalovirus status with high specificity and sensitivity in both the original and validation cohorts. TCR clusters originating in the first cohort tended to co-occur in the 110 or so validation repertoires, according to a later analysis. The study designated 164 TCR beta chains cytomegalovirus-associated.

The method was immunoSEQ multiplex PCR; TCRdb's version includes in-frame clones alone and lacks a portion of them. The sample yields some 170,000 clones, over 80% seen once. As to this clone: Its cognate antigen is unknown.

There are 13 residues in the CDR3. Germline lookup yields CDR1 SGDLS and CDR2 YYNGEE. The V and J ends lost 3 bases and 3 bases respectively, with 9 bases between them. The chain links TRBV9 to TRBJ1-1; possible D gene TRBD1, 6 bases. Sequenced input: PBMCs. This receptor was taken from a man between 25 and 39 years old in good health and CMV-seropositive. CDR3 nucleotides: TGTGCCAGCAGCGGCACAGGGTACACTGAAGCTTTCTTT. This encodes CASSGTGYTEAFF.